The subject of this entry is one TCR beta chain. Its specificity is unknown. The data were taken from a study of blood T cells in healthy people across ages. Findings and caveats of the study: While age rose, TCR beta diversity per million T cells dropped in a roughly linear way.

Trimming shortened V by 6 bases and J by 1 base, and 12 bases separated the two germline ends. The CDR3 totals 14 residues. The germline CDR1 and CDR2 sequences are SGHVS and FQNEAQ. A second roughly 7 to 12 cycle PCR used barcoded and J-beta primers. TCRdb reanalysed the 5' RACE reads using MiXCR and keeps one entry per CDR3 protein. The sample comprises around 1,000,000 distinct CDR3 sequences, about 23% of which are singletons, and less than 0.75% rests with the top ten. These same data were also listed under a study on T cells of mothers and their children. That work states: Slightly higher but non-significant overlap marked related mother-child pairs versus unrelated pairs.

The receptor comes from a girl aged 2-10 years in good health. This chain links TRBV7-8 with TRBJ1-1; perhaps TRBD1 as D (6 bases). Sequenced sample: blood. The CDR3 DNA sequence: TGTGCCAGCAGACGACAGGCCCAGAACACTGAAGCTTTCTTT. Protein: CASRRQAQNTEAFF.